The count of the clone carrying this TCR beta chain is one. The entry originates in a study of shared T cell receptors in the human thymus. Clones were sequenced by immunoSEQ multiplex PCR, and TCRdb holds only the in-frame ones, with some missing. The sample records 700,000 or so clones, 80% to 90% being singletons. Germline V CDR1 and CDR2: KGHSH, LQKENI. The CDR3 runs to 16 residues. V shed 3 bases and J shed 2 bases, with 17 bases lying between them. The data were also submitted as part of a second study, on human thymus T cells. That source adds: Donor material was obtained from healthy Finnish infants undergoing corrective surgery for congenital heart defects. Thymus tissue was removed during corrective cardiac surgery.

Sequencing was carried out using thymocytes. The chain carries TRBV18 and TRBJ2-7; TRBD1 might be the D (6 bases). The origin of this receptor is a girl under three years old with a congenital heart defect. This CDR3 reads CASSPVLAQGAYEQYF. Here the CDR3 DNA reads TGTGCCAGCTCACCGGTTTTGGCACAGGGAGCCTACGAGCAGTACTTC.